One and the same sample provided the 30 T cell receptor beta chains below, sequenced in a study of T-cell memory formation after mild COVID-19. TCRdb re-analysed the 5' RACE reads in MiXCR, keeping a single row per CDR3 protein. The sample lists roughly 110,000 distinct CDR3 sequences, 15% to 20% seen once, with 25% to 30% in the top ten. The source material was PBMCs or a T cell subset sorted from them (not recorded which). The receptors originated from an adult woman who had mild COVID-19 (a few samples of this study predate the infection). Cell type and time point are not known.

This clonotype was seen more than once but under ten times. The chain employs TRBV15 and TRBJ2-7; 8 bases agree with TRBD1. The CDR3 loop spans 13 amino acids. The V gene end was trimmed by 8 bases and the J gene end by 3 bases; junction bases not matched to a gene: 6. Germline loops: CDR1 LNHNV, CDR2 YYDKDF (reference sequence). CDR3 DNA: TGTGCCACCTCCCCCGGACAGGGCTACGAGCAGTACTTC. Translating gives CATSPGQGYEQYF. The complete variable domain, with remaining parts taken from reference TRBV15 and TRBJ2-7, reads DAMVIQNPRYQVTQFGKPVTLSCSQTLNHNVMYWYQQKSSQAPKLLFHYYDKDFNNEADTPDNFQSRRPNTSFCFLDIRSPGLGDTAMYLCATSPGQGYEQYFGPGTRLTVT.

The chain links TRBV29-1 to TRBJ1-1; TRBD1 is a possible D gene (5 bases). Trimming shortened V by 7 bases and J by 1 base, and 10 bases separated the two germline ends. This CDR3 spans 12 amino acids. CDR1 and CDR2 (germline): SQVTM, ANQGSEA. In nucleotides, the CDR3 is TGCAGCGGCCTTGGGGGGAACACTGAAGCTTTCTTT. This codes for CSGLGGNTEAFF.

This clonotype was seen ten or more times. The chain combines TRBV10-2 with TRBJ2-1, with D tentatively TRBD2 (6 bases). V lost 4 bases to trimming and J lost 1 base, with 8 bases between them. CDR1 is WSHSY and CDR2 is SAAADI in the germline V gene. This CDR3 is 14 amino acids long. DNA for the CDR3: TGCGCCAGCAGTGGCGGGACTTCCTACAATGAGCAGTTCTTC. Amino acid sequence: CASSGGTSYNEQFF.

This clonotype was detected a few times. V gene TRBV19 combines with J gene TRBJ2-7; no firm D call. Germline CDR1 reads LNHDA; CDR2 reads SQIVND (reference sequence). Trimming left V 3 bases short and J 2 bases short, with 11 bases between. This CDR3 is 14 amino acids long. In DNA, the CDR3 is TGTGCCAGTAGTATTTCGTGGGGTACCTACGAGCAGTACTTC. Protein sequence: CASSISWGTYEQYF.

The table lists this clonotype with a few counts. V gene TRBV12-3 or TRBV12-4 combines with J gene TRBJ2-2; D might be TRBD1 or TRBD2, each matching 6 bases. The V gene lost 2 bases and the J gene lost 4 bases, with 11 bases spanning the gap. This CDR3 contains 15 residues. CDR3 sequence reads: CASSLSGAGTGELFF. The DNA of the CDR3 is TGTGCCAGCAGTTTATCGGGGGCCGGCACCGGGGAGCTGTTTTTT.

This clonotype was found a few times. The chain carries TRBV3-1 and TRBJ2-4; no clear D. The CDR3 runs to 12 residues. The V gene lost 4 bases and the J gene lost 8 bases, with 9 bases spanning the gap. CDR1 is LGHDT and CDR2 is YNNKEL in the germline V gene (reference sequence). CDR3: CASSLDSYIQYF. As DNA, the CDR3 is TGTGCCAGCAGCCTAGACTCCTACATTCAGTACTTC.

This chain connects TRBV29-1 to TRBJ2-7; possibly TRBD2 for D (5 bases). Germline loops: CDR1 SQVTM, CDR2 ANQGSEA. The CDR3 extends over 13 amino acids. V was clipped by 2 bases and J by 3 bases, with 11 bases between them. The CDR3 region is CSVEIRGFYEQYF. The CDR3 DNA reads as TGCAGCGTTGAAATCCGAGGGTTCTACGAGCAGTACTTC.

The V and J genes are TRBV5-1 and TRBJ1-1; D is unresolved. Between the trimmed V and J ends, which lost 0 bases and 1 base, there was a span of 10 bases. Germline CDR1 and CDR2: SGHRS and YFSETQ. This CDR3 has 15 amino acids. The CDR3 DNA reads as TGCGCCAGCAGCTTGGTACCTCCAGGGAACACTGAAGCTTTCTTT. Translated, it gives CASSLVPPGNTEAFF.

This chain links TRBV4-1 with TRBJ2-3; 9 positions agree with TRBD2. This CDR3 is 17 amino acids long. With V trimmed by 1 base and J by 5 bases, 10 bases remained unmatched. Germline V gene lookup returns CDR1 MGHRA and CDR2 YSYEKL. The CDR3, as DNA: TGCGCCAGCAGCCAAGTGGTGGCGGGGGGGGAGTTAGATACGCAGTATTTT. It yields the protein CASSQVVAGGELDTQYF.

For this clonotype: One junction end disagrees with the germline gene, perhaps due to a read error. The CDR3 bases are TGTGCCAGCAGCCCCTTGAGTGGGACTAGCGGGTCGGATAGTCGCTTC. It encodes CASSPLSGTSGSDSRF. This chain uses TRBV12-3 or TRBV12-4 with TRBJ2-1; TRBD2 matches 12 bases. The CDR3 length is 16 residues.

V gene TRBV6-5 combines with J gene TRBJ1-2; D unclear. The germline gives CDR1 MNHEY, CDR2 SVGAGI. V shed 4 bases and J shed 4 bases, with 13 bases lying between them. The CDR3 runs 14 residues. The DNA of the CDR3 is TGTGCCAGCAGTTTCAGTCCCTATCCCTATGGCTACACCTTC. It is translated as CASSFSPYPYGYTF.

The chain couples TRBV24-1 to TRBJ2-1; 11 bases agree with TRBD2. The length of the CDR3 is 20 residues. The V gene end was trimmed by 3 bases and the J gene end by 0 bases; junction bases not matched to a gene: 12. Germline V lookup: CDR1 KGHDR, CDR2 SFDVKD. The CDR3 is CATSDKPGLAETSSYNEQFF. The CDR3 coding sequence is TGTGCCACCAGTGATAAGCCGGGACTAGCGGAAACGAGCTCCTACAATGAGCAGTTCTTC.

The rearrangement uses TRBV9 and TRBJ2-1; D uncertain. CDR3 length: 12 amino acids. The germline gives CDR1 SGDLS, CDR2 YYNGEE. Trimming shortened V by 4 bases and J by 9 bases, and 11 bases separated the two germline ends. The CDR3 sequence is CASSPPLGEQFF. DNA for the CDR3: TGTGCCAGCAGCCCTCCGTTGGGTGAGCAGTTCTTC.

This clonotype was recorded a few times. The chain links TRBV9 to TRBJ1-3; D gene uncertain. V was cut by 3 bases and J by 1 base, with 8 bases left in between. The CDR3 is made up of 14 amino acids. From germline, CDR1 is SGDLS and CDR2 YYNGEE. CDR3 region: CASSGGDSGNTIYF. For the CDR3, the DNA is TGTGCCAGCAGCGGCGGGGATTCTGGAAACACCATATATTTT.

J is TRBJ2-1 and V is TRBV4-2; D ambiguous. Germline CDR1 reads LGHNA; CDR2 reads YNFKEQ. The CDR3 loop spans 13 amino acids. Trimming took off 5 bases at V and 7 bases at J, with 12 bases between the two ends. CDR3 nucleotide sequence: TGTGCCAGCAGCACCCGACCGGCTAATGAGCAGTTCTTC. Its protein is CASSTRPANEQFF.

The chain couples TRBV12-3 or TRBV12-4 to TRBJ2-5, with 9 nucleotides matching TRBD1. The CDR3 covers 13 residues. The junction had 3 bases not matched to a gene; V was cut back by 7 bases and J by 3 bases. CDR3 in amino acids: CASTWDREETQYF. DNA of the CDR3: TGTGCCAGCACCTGGGACAGGGAAGAGACCCAGTACTTC.

This clonotype was observed a few times. The chain is built from TRBV29-1 and TRBJ2-3; 13 bases fit TRBD2. This CDR3 is built from 18 residues. Trimming removed 7 bases from V and 0 bases from J; junction bases left unmatched: 13. Germline CDR1 SQVTM, CDR2 ANQGSEA. The CDR3 coding sequence is TGCAGCGCTCTCGCGAGGACTAGCGGGAGAGCTAGCACAGATACGCAGTATTTT. Its protein is CSALARTSGRASTDTQYF.

This clonotype has a handful of counts. The chain recombines TRBV10-3 with TRBJ2-1; 9 bases match TRBD1. There are 16 residues in the CDR3. The V and J ends lost 4 bases and 2 bases, in that order; junction bases with no gene match: 6. Germline V gives CDR1 ENHRY, CDR2 SYGVKD. Written as DNA, the CDR3 is TGTGCCATCAGTGGGACAGGGGACTCGGCCTACAATGAGCAGTTCTTC. Encoded protein: CAISGTGDSAYNEQFF.

The CDR3 loop is CASSLDRGHYGYTF. The DNA of the CDR3 is TGTGCCAGCAGCTTGGATAGGGGGCACTATGGCTACACCTTC. The V gene is TRBV5-6, the J gene TRBJ1-2; 7 positions match TRBD1. Per the germline V gene, CDR1 is SGHDT and CDR2 is YYEEEE. After removal of 0 bases from V and 3 bases from J, the junction contained 2 bases not matched to a gene. The CDR3 runs to 14 residues.

The CDR3 here is CSVEGTETAGNIQYF. Written as DNA, the CDR3 is TGCAGCGTTGAGGGGACTGAGACGGCGGGAAACATTCAGTACTTC. The chain combines TRBV29-1 with TRBJ2-4, with D maybe TRBD2 (6 bases). The V gene's germline CDR1 is SQVTM and CDR2 ANQGSEA. This CDR3 spans 15 amino acids. V was pared by 3 bases and J by 6 bases, with 18 bases between.

This clonotype was counted at least ten times. The chain carries TRBV11-2 and TRBJ2-1, with D uncertain. The CDR3 has 15 amino acids. Germline V gene lookup returns CDR1 SGHAT and CDR2 FQNNGV. The V end was cut by 0 bases, the J end by 0 bases, with 6 bases between. DNA for the CDR3: TGTGCCAGCAGCTTAGATCTTAGCTCCTACAATGAGCAGTTCTTC. Its protein is CASSLDLSSYNEQFF.

This clonotype was recorded a few times. The chain has TRBV5-1 and TRBJ2-1; TRBD2 might be the D (5 bases). Trimming took off 0 bases at V and 6 bases at J, with 7 bases between the two ends. Germline V gene lookup returns CDR1 SGHRS and CDR2 YFSETQ. This CDR3 has 13 residues. The CDR3 is CASSLVGSNEQFF. The CDR3 DNA is TGCGCCAGCAGCTTGGTGGGGAGCAATGAGCAGTTCTTC. Full variable domain (remainder filled in from reference TRBV5-1 and TRBJ2-1): KAGVTQTPRYLIKTRGQQVTLSCSPISGHRSVSWYQQTPGQGLQFLFEYFSETQRNKGNFPGRFSGRQFSNSRSEMNVSTLELGDSALYLCASSLVGSNEQFFGPGTRLTVL.

This clonotype has only a few counts. Here the CDR3 reads CASSYSGLDWKYQETQYF. The CDR3 DNA reads as TGTGCCAGCAGTTACTCGGGCTTAGACTGGAAGTACCAAGAGACCCAGTACTTC. The V call is TRBV6-6, the J call TRBJ2-5; no firm D call. Germline CDR1 and CDR2: MNHNY and SVGAGI (reference sequence). The V end lost 0 bases, the J end lost 0 bases, and 17 bases lay between the germline ends. The CDR3 totals 18 residues.

This clonotype has ten or more counts. The V gene is TRBV2, the J gene TRBJ2-1; D not resolved. The CDR3 has 11 residues. V shed 1 base and J shed 6 bases, with 1 base lying between them. CDR1 is SNHLY, CDR2 FYNNEI, per germline. In DNA form, the CDR3 reads TGTGCCAGCAGTGAAGGCAATGAGCAGTTCTTC. Its protein is CASSEGNEQFF.

This clonotype was seen a few times. This rearrangement joins TRBV7-8 to TRBJ2-2; D is possibly TRBD1 (7 bases). V gave up 2 bases and J gave up 7 bases, with 11 bases separating them. CDR1 and CDR2 (germline): SGHVS, FQNEAQ. This CDR3 is built from 14 residues. The CDR3 nucleotides are TGTGCCAGCAGCTTACCAGGGGGGTTCGGGGAGCTGTTTTTT. This gives the protein CASSLPGGFGELFF.

V is TRBV2 and J is TRBJ1-4, with 10 bases identical to TRBD1. The CDR3 has 16 residues. Unmatched junction bases numbered 12, after V lost 7 bases and J lost 7 bases. The germline V gene encodes CDR1 SNHLY and CDR2 FYNNEI. CDR3 region: CASNGRGQGPSEKLFF. The CDR3 coding sequence is TGTGCCAGCAACGGAAGGGGACAGGGGCCGAGTGAAAAACTGTTTTTT.

The chain carries TRBV2 and TRBJ1-6; 11 bases agree with TRBD1. The CDR3 sequence is 15 residues long. Germline CDR1 reads SNHLY; CDR2 reads FYNNEI. The V and J ends lost 4 bases and 7 bases, in that order; junction bases with no gene match: 3. The CDR3 DNA reads as TGTGCCAGCAGTGTAGGGACAGGGGGAAATTCACCCCTCCACTTT. Its translation: CASSVGTGGNSPLHF.

The chain is built from TRBV4-3 and TRBJ2-1; D tentatively reads TRBD1 or TRBD2 (5 bases each). The CDR3 spans 17 residues. V lost 4 bases and J lost 7, with 23 bases in between. The V gene's germline CDR1 is LGHNA and CDR2 YSLEER. The CDR3 coding sequence is TGCGCCAGCAGCCTCCATTGGGGGAGCTTCGCCGAAAATGAGCAGTTCTTC. Protein sequence: CASSLHWGSFAENEQFF.

This sequence joins TRBV4-3 and TRBJ2-2; D might be TRBD1 (5 bases). The length of the CDR3 is 16 residues. Trimming left V 0 bases short and J 4 bases short, with 12 bases between. Germline CDR1 reads LGHNA; CDR2 reads YSLEER. The CDR3 protein is CASSQDRGPATGELFF. CDR3 in DNA: TGCGCCAGCAGCCAAGATAGGGGTCCGGCCACCGGGGAGCTGTTTTTT.

This clonotype has a handful of counts. The V gene is TRBV4-2, the J gene TRBJ2-7; D not resolved. CDR3 size: 16 residues. Germline CDR1 reads LGHNA; CDR2 reads YNFKEQ. V was cut by 0 bases and J by 2 bases, with 14 bases left in between. CDR3 protein: CASSQDHLGLTYEQYF. The CDR3 DNA is TGTGCCAGCAGCCAAGATCATTTGGGCTTAACCTACGAGCAGTACTTC.